Following are 26 T cell receptor beta chains from one sample sequenced in a study of vaccination effects on CD4 cells after COVID-19. No antigen is known for these receptors. Antigen-specific CD4+ T cells were expanded (with viral peptide pools) by the ViraFEST assay ahead of sequencing. The culture ran for approximately 11 days before CD4+ T cells were isolated. Everyone in the study got two shots of either the BNT162b2 or mRNA-1273 vaccine. TCRdb's copy holds only in-frame clones and misses some; the assay was immunoSEQ multiplex PCR. The data hold fewer than 25,000 clones, with 60% to 75% observed a single time. Sequencing used CD4+ T cells from PBMCs cultured with HCoV-NL63 spike peptides, obtained after COVID-19 vaccination. These receptors all come from a human donor who received a COVID-19 vaccine.

The V and J genes are TRBV20-1 and TRBJ1-1; D is unclear. Germline V lookup: CDR1 DFQATT, CDR2 SNEGSKA (reference sequence). Trimming took 6 bases from V and 4 from J, leaving 9 bases between them. The CDR3 covers 11 residues. CDR3 amino acids: CSAATFTEAFF. CDR3 DNA sequence: TGCAGTGCCGCCACTTTCACTGAAGCTTTCTTT.

The chain carries TRBV23-1 and TRBJ2-5; D possibly uses TRBD1 or TRBD2 (5 bases each). TRBV23-1 counts as an open reading frame of uncertain function. This CDR3 spans 18 amino acids. Trimming pared 0 bases from V and 1 base from J, leaving 18 bases between. CDR3 bases: TGCGCCAGCAGTCAATCGAAGCAGGGAGAATACTTCCAAGAGACCCAGTACTTC. Translated, it gives CASSQSKQGEYFQETQYF.

This chain uses TRBV7-9 with TRBJ1-6, with TRBD1 identical over 11 bases. Germline V gives CDR1 SEHNR, CDR2 FQNEAQ (reference sequence). The length of the CDR3 is 17 residues. V was clipped by 6 bases and J by 7 bases; unmatched bases: 11. The DNA for the CDR3 is TGTGCCAGCAGTCCGGACAGGGGGCTTTTTCGGAATTCACCCCTCCACTTT. It specifies CASSPDRGLFRNSPLHF. Complete variable domain (other parts from reference TRBV7-9 and TRBJ1-6): DTGVSQNPRHKITKRGQNVTFRCDPISEHNRLYWYRQTLGQGPEFLTYFQNEAQLEKSRLLSDRFSAERPKGSFSTLEIQRTEQGDSAMYLCASSPDRGLFRNSPLHFGNGTRLTVT.

The chain uses TRBV10-1 and TRBJ2-3, with 13 positions matching TRBD2. V was pared by 6 bases and J by 2 bases, with 5 bases of the junction left unmatched. Germline lookup yields CDR1 WNHNN and CDR2 SYGVQD (reference sequence). CDR3 length: 16 amino acids. This CDR3 reads CASRAGLAGATDTQYF. In DNA form, the CDR3 reads TGCGCCAGCAGGGCCGGACTAGCGGGGGCCACAGATACGCAGTATTTT.

This rearrangement joins TRBV5-8 to TRBJ2-5; TRBD2 agrees at 11 bases. Germline assignment: CDR1 SGHTS and CDR2 YDEGEE. This CDR3 contains 15 residues. Trimming cost V 5 bases and J 2 bases; bases outside gene matches: 5. The CDR3: CASRGRLAGQETQYF. Written as DNA, the CDR3 is TGTGCCAGCAGAGGGCGACTAGCGGGACAAGAGACCCAGTACTTC.

The genes are TRBV3-1 (or the pseudogene TRBV3-2) and TRBJ2-3, with a possible D match to TRBD2 (6 bases). Per germline, CDR1 LGHDT and CDR2 YNNKEL (reference sequence). V was clipped by 1 base and J by 0 bases, with 11 bases between them. The CDR3 covers 16 residues. The CDR3 DNA follows: TGTGCCAGCAGCCAAGGGCGTCTAGCGAGCACAGATACGCAGTATTTT. Translation gives CASSQGRLASTDTQYF.

This clone is classed as large (0.1 to 1%). This chain links TRBV27 with TRBJ1-5, with 7 bases identical to TRBD1. V dropped 5 bases and J dropped 1; count of bases not matched to a gene: 8. Looked up from germline, CDR1 is MNHEY and CDR2 is SMNVEV (reference sequence). The CDR3 has 16 amino acids. CDR3 coding DNA: TGTGCCAGCAGTCCCCTGACAGGGCTAAGCAATCAGCCCCAGCATTTT. Translation: CASSPLTGLSNQPQHF.

Note on this clone: Germline and junction disagree at one end, which may indicate a read error. The J gene is TRBJ2-3, the V gene TRBV6-5; weak D call: TRBD1 (5 bases). In germline, CDR1 is MNHEY, CDR2 SVGAGI. This CDR3 has 15 residues. CDR3 region: CASSYRLDGADTQYF. Here the CDR3 DNA reads TGTGCCAGCAGTTACCGACTTGATGGGGCAGATACACAGTATTTT.

This clone is a singleton in its sample. The J gene is TRBJ2-3, the V gene TRBV2; a possible D gene is TRBD2 (7 bases). Per the germline V gene, CDR1 is SNHLY and CDR2 is FYNNEI. This CDR3 is built from 15 residues. V was clipped by 3 bases and J by 2 bases, with 12 bases between them. Written as DNA, the CDR3 is TGTGCCAGCAGTGATGTGGGGGGGCTCACAGATACGCAGTATTTT. Translation: CASSDVGGLTDTQYF.

A few counts support this clone. The V gene is TRBV27, the J gene TRBJ1-2; the D is unclear. CDR1 and CDR2 (germline): MNHEY, SMNVEV (reference sequence). V lost 3 bases and J lost 8, with 13 bases in between. The CDR3 extends over 13 amino acids. CDR3 nucleotides: TGTGCCAGCAGTTTGTTGGGAGAAAAGGGCTACACCTTC. This encodes CASSLLGEKGYTF.

V and J are TRBV30 and TRBJ1-2; D might be TRBD1 (5 bases). The V end lost 4 bases, the J end lost 7 bases, and 10 bases lay between the germline ends. The CDR3 is 11 amino acids. Germline V lookup: CDR1 GTSNPN, CDR2 SVGIG (reference sequence). CDR3 sequence reads: CAWKAGVGYTF. The CDR3, as DNA: TGTGCCTGGAAGGCGGGGGTTGGCTACACCTTC.

This clone is a singleton in its sample. This chain uses TRBV10-2 with TRBJ1-3, with TRBD1 as a possible D gene (5 bases). This CDR3 has 16 amino acids. V shed 9 bases and J shed 0 bases, with 18 bases lying between them. Germline loops: CDR1 WSHSY, CDR2 SAAADI. CDR3 region: CASLDWGSSSGNTIYF. As DNA, the CDR3 is TGCGCCAGTCTTGATTGGGGGAGTAGCTCTGGAAACACCATATATTTT.

The chain carries TRBV6-6 and TRBJ1-6; perhaps TRBD1 as D (5 bases). Germline assignment: CDR1 MNHNY and CDR2 SVGAGI (reference sequence). Trimming left V 4 bases short and J 6 bases short, with 10 bases between. This CDR3 region has 14 residues. In DNA, the CDR3 is TGTGCCAGCAGTTGGGACGTTTTTAATTCACCCCTCCACTTT. Encoded protein: CASSWDVFNSPLHF.

J is TRBJ2-7 and V is TRBV2; D is unclear. Trimming cost V 2 bases and J 2 bases, with 7 bases left between them. Germline CDR1 SNHLY, CDR2 FYNNEI. The CDR3 runs to 13 residues. Written as DNA, the CDR3 is TGTGCCAGCAGTGAAAGGTCAGCCTACGAGCAGTACTTC. Amino acids: CASSERSAYEQYF.

The V call is TRBV19, the J call TRBJ2-7, with D possibly TRBD2 on 6 matching bases. The CDR3 loop spans 13 amino acids. CDR1 is LNHDA, CDR2 SQIVND, per germline (reference sequence). V lost 7 bases, J lost 3 bases, and 13 bases lay in between. CDR3 sequence (DNA): TGTGCCAGTATGGACCGGCGGGGCTACGAGCAGTACTTC. Translated, it gives CASMDRRGYEQYF.

The CDR3 sequence: CASSPDGTSGRAETQYF. CDR3 in DNA: TGTGCCAGCAGCCCAGACGGGACTAGCGGGAGGGCGGAGACCCAGTACTTC. The V gene is TRBV4-2, the J gene TRBJ2-5; 16 bases map to TRBD2. With V trimmed by 4 bases and J by 5 bases, 7 bases remained unmatched. The CDR3 totals 17 residues. CDR1 is LGHNA and CDR2 is YNFKEQ in the germline V gene.

The chain employs TRBV11-2 and TRBJ2-1, with 15 nucleotides matching TRBD2. V shed 5 bases and J 0 bases; nucleotides not matched to a gene: 5. CDR3 length: 18 residues. The germline V gene encodes CDR1 SGHAT and CDR2 FQNNGV. The CDR3 DNA sequence: TGTGCCAGCAGCCCCGGACTAGCGGGAGGGAGCTCCTACAATGAGCAGTTCTTC. This encodes CASSPGLAGGSSYNEQFF.

The CDR3 DNA sequence: TGTGCCAGCAGCTTTGGCCGGGGGATGCAAGAGACCCAGTACTTC. Encoded protein: CASSFGRGMQETQYF. The gene calls are TRBV5-8 and TRBJ2-5, with a weak D call TRBD2 (6 bases). The CDR3 extends over 15 amino acids. The germline gives CDR1 SGHTS, CDR2 YDEGEE. V was shortened by 2 bases and J by 2 bases, with 13 bases between the two germline ends.

The chain employs TRBV7-2 and TRBJ2-5; TRBD2 is a possible D gene (6 bases). CDR3 length: 16 residues. Trimming took off 5 bases at V and 3 bases at J, with 19 bases between the two ends. CDR1 is SGHTA and CDR2 is FQGNSA in the germline V gene. The CDR3 sequence is CASSPMMRAGKETQYF. CDR3 sequence (DNA): TGTGCCAGCAGCCCCATGATGCGGGCGGGAAAAGAGACCCAGTACTTC.

CDR3 nucleotides: TGTGCCATCAGCGGACAGGGTGTTTCCTATGGCTACACCTTC. Its translation is CAISGQGVSYGYTF. V and J are TRBV10-3 and TRBJ1-2; 8 bases are a match to TRBD1. Germline CDR1 reads ENHRY; CDR2 reads SYGVKD. V was clipped by 6 bases and J by 4 bases; unmatched bases: 7. This CDR3 spans 14 amino acids.

The J gene is TRBJ2-3, the V gene TRBV5-1; D is tentatively TRBD1 or TRBD2 (6 bases each). The germline gives CDR1 SGHRS, CDR2 YFSETQ. V was shortened by 0 bases and J by 2 bases, with 13 bases between the two germline ends. The CDR3 runs to 16 residues. The DNA for the CDR3 is TGCGCCAGCAGCTTGGCCGGGGGCGGACACACAGATACGCAGTATTTT. The encoded protein is CASSLAGGGHTDTQYF.

V is TRBV18 and J is TRBJ1-1, with D maybe TRBD1 (5 bases). This CDR3 has 16 amino acids. The V end was cut by 6 bases, the J end by 10 bases, with 27 bases between. CDR1 KGHSH and CDR2 LQKENI come from the germline V gene. CDR3 DNA: TGTGCCAGCTCCCCCAGGGTGGGGCAGGCTACTGGGGGAGCTTTCTTT. Translating it yields CASSPRVGQATGGAFF.

This clone showed up just a few times. V and J are TRBV5-1 and TRBJ1-5; D possibly corresponds to TRBD1 (5 bases). Between the trimmed V and J ends, which lost 2 bases and 4 bases, there was a span of 13 bases. The CDR3 runs to 15 residues. CDR1 and CDR2 from the germline V gene are SGHRS and YFSETQ. CDR3 DNA: TGCGCCAGCAGCTTTGAGGGGTTGCAAAATCAGCCCCAGCATTTT. It translates to CASSFEGLQNQPQHF.

CDR3 DNA sequence: TGTGCCAGCAGTGACGGGAGAGCTAATGAAAAACTGTTTTTT. It specifies CASSDGRANEKLFF. The rearrangement links TRBV2 to TRBJ1-4; D not certain. The V and J ends lost 3 bases and 3 bases respectively, with 8 bases between them. CDR1 and CDR2 from the germline V gene are SNHLY and FYNNEI. The CDR3 runs 14 residues.

The chain recombines TRBV3-1 (or the pseudogene TRBV3-2) with TRBJ2-6; D is perhaps TRBD2 (5 bases). The CDR3 spans 17 residues. V was trimmed by 2 bases and J by 3 bases, leaving 14 bases between them. Germline V lookup: CDR1 LGHDT, CDR2 YNNKEL (reference sequence). CDR3 DNA: TGTGCCAGCAGCCAACGGGGAACTAAGTATGGGGCCAACGTCCTGACTTTC. This encodes CASSQRGTKYGANVLTF.

The chain combines TRBV19 with TRBJ2-1; possible D gene TRBD2, 7 bases. CDR1 and CDR2 from the germline V gene are LNHDA and SQIVND (reference sequence). V dropped 4 bases and J dropped 9 bases, with 19 bases sitting between them. The CDR3 totals 15 residues. The CDR3 spells CASSTEGGGYLEQFF. The CDR3 bases are TGTGCCAGTAGTACCGAGGGGGGGGGCTATCTTGAGCAGTTCTTC.